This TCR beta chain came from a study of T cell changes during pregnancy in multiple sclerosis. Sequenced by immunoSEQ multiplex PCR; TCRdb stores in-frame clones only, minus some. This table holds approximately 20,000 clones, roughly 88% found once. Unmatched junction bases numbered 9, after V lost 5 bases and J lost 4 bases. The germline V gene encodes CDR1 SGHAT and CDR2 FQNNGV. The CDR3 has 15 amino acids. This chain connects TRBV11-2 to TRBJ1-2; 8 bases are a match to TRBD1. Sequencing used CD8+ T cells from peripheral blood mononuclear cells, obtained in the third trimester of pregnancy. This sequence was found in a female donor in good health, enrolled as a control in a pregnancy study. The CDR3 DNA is TGTGCCAGCAGCCTTGGAACAGGGGGTTTCTATGGCTACACCTTC. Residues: CASSLGTGGFYGYTF.